The clone carrying this T cell receptor beta chain has more than one count but fewer than ten. Per germline, CDR1 SGHTA and CDR2 FQGNSA. There are 16 residues in the CDR3. V was clipped by 4 bases and J by 3 bases, with 16 bases between them. This entry belongs to a study of T-cell reconstitution after alpha-beta-depleted transplantation in children. For TCRbeta, the library was prepared with unique molecular identifiers. TCRdb ran MiXCR on the PCR reads and lists one entry per CDR3 protein. The sample holds approximately 1,000,000 distinct CDR3 sequences, about 30% seen once. The clonotype originates from a boy younger than two who had a stem cell transplant for SCID, so the T cells may come from the graft donor. The chain is built from TRBV7-2 and TRBJ1-5; TRBD1 might be the D (6 bases). The sequencing used PBMCs, mostly from graft donor cells, collected 360 days after TCRalphabeta/CD19-depleted stem cell transplant. CDR3 sequence reads: CASSSQITGYNQPQHF. The CDR3 DNA reads TGTGCCAGCAGCTCCCAAATCACAGGGTACAATCAGCCCCAGCATTTT.